This T cell receptor beta chain was observed in a study of shared T cell receptors in the human thymus. The data were produced by immunoSEQ multiplex PCR, yet TCRdb's version contains in-frame clones alone and is incomplete. The sample holds 650,000 to 950,000 clones, 70% to 90% seen once. There are 19 residues in the CDR3. Trimming at V came to 6 bases and at J to 7 bases, leaving 19 bases not matched to a gene. CDR1 is WNHNN, CDR2 SYGVQD, per germline (reference sequence). These data were likewise used in another study, on human thymus T cells. From that second work: Healthy Finnish infants undergoing corrective surgery for congenital heart defects provided the donor material. Thymic material originated from resections removed in the course of corrective heart surgery. Usage of V and J genes appeared biased in thymic and blood repertoires. Related work showed strongly overlapping thymic repertoires across unrelated individuals.

This chain links TRBV10-1 with TRBJ1-6; 9 bases are shared with TRBD1. The clonotype comes from a girl less than two years old with a congenital heart defect. Sample: thymocytes. Here the CDR3 DNA reads TGCGCCAGCAGCGCATCGCCAGAAACCGGGACAGGGAAGAATTCACCCCTCCACTTT. Protein: CASSASPETGTGKNSPLHF.